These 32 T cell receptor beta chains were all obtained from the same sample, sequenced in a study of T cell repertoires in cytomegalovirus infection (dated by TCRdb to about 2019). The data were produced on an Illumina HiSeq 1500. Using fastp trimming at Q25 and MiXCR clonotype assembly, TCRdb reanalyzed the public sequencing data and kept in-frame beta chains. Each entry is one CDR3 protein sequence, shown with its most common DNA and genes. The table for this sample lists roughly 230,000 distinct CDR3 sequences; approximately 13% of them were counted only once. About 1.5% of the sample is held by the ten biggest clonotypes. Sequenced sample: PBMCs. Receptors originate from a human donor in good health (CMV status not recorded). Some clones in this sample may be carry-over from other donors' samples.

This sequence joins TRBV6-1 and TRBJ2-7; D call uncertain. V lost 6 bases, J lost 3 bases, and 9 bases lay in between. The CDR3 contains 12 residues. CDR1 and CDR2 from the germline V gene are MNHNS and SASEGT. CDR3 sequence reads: CASRTPYYEQYF. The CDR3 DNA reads TGTGCCAGCAGAACCCCCTACTACGAGCAGTACTTC.

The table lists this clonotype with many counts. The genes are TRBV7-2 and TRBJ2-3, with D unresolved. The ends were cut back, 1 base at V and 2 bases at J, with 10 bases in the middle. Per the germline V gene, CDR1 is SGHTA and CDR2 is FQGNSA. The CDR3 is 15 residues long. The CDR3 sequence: CASSLVSRPTDTQYF. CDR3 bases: TGTGCCAGCAGCTTAGTGTCCCGTCCCACAGATACGCAGTATTTT.

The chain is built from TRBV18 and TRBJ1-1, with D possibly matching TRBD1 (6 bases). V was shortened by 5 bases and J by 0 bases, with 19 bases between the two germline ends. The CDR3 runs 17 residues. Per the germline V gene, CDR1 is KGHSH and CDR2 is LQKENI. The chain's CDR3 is CASSKDGGLGMNTEAFF. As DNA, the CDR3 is TGTGCCAGCTCAAAGGACGGGGGGCTGGGGATGAACACTGAAGCTTTCTTT. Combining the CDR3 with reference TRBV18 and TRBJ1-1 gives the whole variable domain NAGVMQNPRHLVRRRGQEARLRCSPMKGHSHVYWYRQLPEEGLKFMVYLQKENIIDESGMPKERFSAEFPKEGPSILRIQQVVRGDSAAYFCASSKDGGLGMNTEAFFGQGTRLTVV.

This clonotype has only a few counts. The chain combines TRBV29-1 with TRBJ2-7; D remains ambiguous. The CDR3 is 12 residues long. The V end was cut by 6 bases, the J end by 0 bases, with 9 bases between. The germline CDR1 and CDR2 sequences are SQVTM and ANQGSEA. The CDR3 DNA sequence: TGCAGCGTCGCATGGGGCTCCTACGAGCAGTACTTC. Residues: CSVAWGSYEQYF.

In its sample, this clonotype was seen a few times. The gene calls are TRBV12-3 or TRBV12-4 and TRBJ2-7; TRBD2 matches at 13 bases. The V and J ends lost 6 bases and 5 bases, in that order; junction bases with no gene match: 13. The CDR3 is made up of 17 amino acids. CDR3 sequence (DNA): TGTGCCAGCAGCTACGGACTAGCGGGAGAGCCCGCCAACGAGCAGTACTTC. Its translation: CASSYGLAGEPANEQYF.

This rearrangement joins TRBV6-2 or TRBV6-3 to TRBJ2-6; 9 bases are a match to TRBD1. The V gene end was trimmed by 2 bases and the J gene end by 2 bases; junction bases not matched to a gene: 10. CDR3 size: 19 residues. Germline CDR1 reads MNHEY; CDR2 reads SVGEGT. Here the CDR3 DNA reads TGTGCCAGCAGTTACCCAAACAGGGGGCGCCCCGCTGGGGCCAACGTCCTGACTTTC. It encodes CASSYPNRGRPAGANVLTF.

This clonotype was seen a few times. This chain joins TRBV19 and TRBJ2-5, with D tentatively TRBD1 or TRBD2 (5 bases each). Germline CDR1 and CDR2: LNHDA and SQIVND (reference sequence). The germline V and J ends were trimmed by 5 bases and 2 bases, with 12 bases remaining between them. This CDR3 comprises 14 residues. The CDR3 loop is CASSLGPTQETQYF. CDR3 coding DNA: TGTGCCAGTAGTTTGGGACCGACTCAAGAGACCCAGTACTTC. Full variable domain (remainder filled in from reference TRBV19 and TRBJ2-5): DGGITQSPKYLFRKEGQNVTLSCEQNLNHDAMYWYRQDPGQGLRLIYYSQIVNDFQKGDIAEGYSVSREKKESFPLTVTSAQKNPTAFYLCASSLGPTQETQYFGPGTRLLVL.

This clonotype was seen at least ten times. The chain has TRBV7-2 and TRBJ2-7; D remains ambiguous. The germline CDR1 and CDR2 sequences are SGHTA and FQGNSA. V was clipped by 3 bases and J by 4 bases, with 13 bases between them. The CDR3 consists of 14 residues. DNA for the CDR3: TGTGCCAGCAGCTTGACGCCGGGCGGTTACGAGCAGTACTTC. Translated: CASSLTPGGYEQYF.

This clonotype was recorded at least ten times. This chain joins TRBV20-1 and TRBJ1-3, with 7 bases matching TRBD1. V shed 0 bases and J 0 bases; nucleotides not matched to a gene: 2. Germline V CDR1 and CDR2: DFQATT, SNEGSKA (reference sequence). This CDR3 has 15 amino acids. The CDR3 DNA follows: TGCAGTGCTAGAGATGGACAGGACTCTGGAAACACCATATATTTT. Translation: CSARDGQDSGNTIYF.

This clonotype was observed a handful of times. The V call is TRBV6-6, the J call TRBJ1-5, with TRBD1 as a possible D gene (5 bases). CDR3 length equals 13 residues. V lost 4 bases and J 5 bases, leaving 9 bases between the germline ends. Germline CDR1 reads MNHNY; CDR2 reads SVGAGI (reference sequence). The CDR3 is CASSSGRDQPQHF. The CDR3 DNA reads TGTGCCAGCAGTTCAGGCAGGGATCAGCCCCAGCATTTT.

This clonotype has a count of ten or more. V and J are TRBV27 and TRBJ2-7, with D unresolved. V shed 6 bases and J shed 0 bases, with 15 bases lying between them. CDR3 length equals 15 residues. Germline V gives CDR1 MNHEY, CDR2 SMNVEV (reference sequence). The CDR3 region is CASRALSVSSYEQYF. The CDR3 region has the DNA TGTGCCAGCAGAGCCCTGAGCGTTAGCTCCTACGAGCAGTACTTC.

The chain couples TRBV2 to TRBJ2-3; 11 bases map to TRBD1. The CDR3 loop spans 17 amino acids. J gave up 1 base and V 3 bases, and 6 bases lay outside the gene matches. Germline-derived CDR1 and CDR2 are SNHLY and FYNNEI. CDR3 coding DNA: TGTGCCAGCAGTGATAAGGGACAGGGGGTCCGCACAGATACGCAGTATTTT. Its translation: CASSDKGQGVRTDTQYF.

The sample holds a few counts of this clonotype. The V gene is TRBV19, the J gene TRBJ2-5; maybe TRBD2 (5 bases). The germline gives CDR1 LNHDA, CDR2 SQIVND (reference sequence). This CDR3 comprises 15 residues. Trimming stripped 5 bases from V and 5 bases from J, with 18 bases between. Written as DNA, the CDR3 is TGTGCCAGTAGTGTAGGACTGCGAAACGGGGAGACCCAGTACTTC. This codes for CASSVGLRNGETQYF.

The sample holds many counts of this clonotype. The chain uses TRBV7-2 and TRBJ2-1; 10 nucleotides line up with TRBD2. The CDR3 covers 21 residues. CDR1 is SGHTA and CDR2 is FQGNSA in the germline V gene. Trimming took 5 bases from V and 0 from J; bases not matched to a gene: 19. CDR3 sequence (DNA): TGTGCCAGCAGCCCCGGTCGCTCTAGCGGGAGCTGGGGGGGCTCCTACAATGAGCAGTTCTTC. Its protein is CASSPGRSSGSWGGSYNEQFF.

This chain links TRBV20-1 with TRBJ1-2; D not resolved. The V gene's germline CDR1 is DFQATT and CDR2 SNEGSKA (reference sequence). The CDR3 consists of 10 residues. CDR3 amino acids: CSVPSYGYTF. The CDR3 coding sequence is TGCAGCGTCCCCAGTTATGGCTACACCTTC.

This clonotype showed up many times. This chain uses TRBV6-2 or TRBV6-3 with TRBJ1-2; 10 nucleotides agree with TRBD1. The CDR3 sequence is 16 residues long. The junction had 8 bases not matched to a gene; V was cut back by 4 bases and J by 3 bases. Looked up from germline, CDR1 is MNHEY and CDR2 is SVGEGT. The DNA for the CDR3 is TGTGCCAGCAGTTTCCACCGGGACAGGGGCGACTATGGCTACACCTTC. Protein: CASSFHRDRGDYGYTF.

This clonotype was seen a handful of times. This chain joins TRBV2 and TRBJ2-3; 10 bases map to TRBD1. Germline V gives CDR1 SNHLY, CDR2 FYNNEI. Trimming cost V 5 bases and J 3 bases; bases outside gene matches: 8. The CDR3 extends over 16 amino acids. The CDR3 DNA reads TGTGCCAGCAGTCATGACAGGGGGCGATATACAGATACGCAGTATTTT. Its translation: CASSHDRGRYTDTQYF.

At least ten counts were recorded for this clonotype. For the CDR3, the DNA is TGTGCCAGCAGCTTCTCTAGCGGGAGGGCCCGGGAGACCCAGTACTTC. This sequence encodes CASSFSSGRARETQYF. The chain combines TRBV7-2 with TRBJ2-5; the match to TRBD2 covers 12 bases. This CDR3 is built from 16 residues. Germline-derived CDR1 and CDR2 are SGHTA and FQGNSA. J lost 5 bases, V lost 3 bases, and 7 bases had no gene match.

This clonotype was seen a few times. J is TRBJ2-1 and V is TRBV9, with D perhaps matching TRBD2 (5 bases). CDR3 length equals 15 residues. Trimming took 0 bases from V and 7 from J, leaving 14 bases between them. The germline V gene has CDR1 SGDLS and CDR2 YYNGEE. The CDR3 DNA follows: TGTGCCAGCAGCGTAGATCTCCGAGGGCAGAATGAGCAGTTCTTC. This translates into CASSVDLRGQNEQFF.

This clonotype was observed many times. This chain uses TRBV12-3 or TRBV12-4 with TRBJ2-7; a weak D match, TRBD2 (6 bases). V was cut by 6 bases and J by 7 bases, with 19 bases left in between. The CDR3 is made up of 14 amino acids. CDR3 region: CASRSRGNPAEQYF. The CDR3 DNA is TGTGCCAGCAGGTCCCGGGGGAACCCCGCGGAGCAGTACTTC.

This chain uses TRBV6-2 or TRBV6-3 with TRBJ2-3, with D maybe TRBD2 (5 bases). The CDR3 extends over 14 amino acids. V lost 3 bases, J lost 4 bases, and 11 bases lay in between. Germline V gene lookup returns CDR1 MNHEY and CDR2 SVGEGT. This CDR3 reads CASSYGSAADTQYF. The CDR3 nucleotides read TGTGCCAGCAGTTATGGGAGTGCAGCAGATACGCAGTATTTT.

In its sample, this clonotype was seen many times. CDR3 amino acids: CASGPRSNTGELFF. The CDR3 DNA reads as TGTGCCAGCGGGCCTAGGTCAAACACCGGGGAGCTGTTTTTT. This chain connects TRBV6-5 to TRBJ2-2; D remains unclear. The germline V and J ends were trimmed by 8 bases and 2 bases, with 12 bases remaining between them. CDR1 MNHEY and CDR2 SVGAGI come from the germline V gene. CDR3 length equals 14 residues.

The CDR3 DNA reads as TGTGCCAGCAGCTTGAAGTGGCGGGAGACCCAGTACTTC. Its protein is CASSLKWRETQYF. The chain is built from TRBV11-2 and TRBJ2-5; D uncertain. Trimming shortened V by 3 bases and J by 5 bases, and 10 bases separated the two germline ends. CDR3 length: 13 residues. CDR1 SGHAT and CDR2 FQNNGV come from the germline V gene.

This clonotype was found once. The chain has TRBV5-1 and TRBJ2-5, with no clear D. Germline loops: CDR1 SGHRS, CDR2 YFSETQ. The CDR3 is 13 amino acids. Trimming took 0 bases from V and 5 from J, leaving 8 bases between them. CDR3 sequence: CASSLDTPETQYF. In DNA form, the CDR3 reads TGCGCCAGCAGCTTGGACACTCCTGAGACCCAGTACTTC.

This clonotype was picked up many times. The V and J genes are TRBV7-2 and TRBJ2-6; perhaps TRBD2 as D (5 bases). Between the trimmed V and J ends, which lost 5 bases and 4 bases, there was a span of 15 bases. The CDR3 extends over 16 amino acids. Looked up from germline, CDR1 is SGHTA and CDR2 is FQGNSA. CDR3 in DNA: TGTGCCAGCAGCCCTTCTCCGGGGAACGGGGCCAACGTCCTGACTTTC. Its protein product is CASSPSPGNGANVLTF. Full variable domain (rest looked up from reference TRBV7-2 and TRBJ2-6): GAGVSQSPSNKVTEKGKDVELRCDPISGHTALYWYRQSLGQGLEFLIYFQGNSAPDKSGLPSDRFSAERTGGSVSTLTIQRTQQEDSAVYLCASSPSPGNGANVLTFGAGSRLTVL.

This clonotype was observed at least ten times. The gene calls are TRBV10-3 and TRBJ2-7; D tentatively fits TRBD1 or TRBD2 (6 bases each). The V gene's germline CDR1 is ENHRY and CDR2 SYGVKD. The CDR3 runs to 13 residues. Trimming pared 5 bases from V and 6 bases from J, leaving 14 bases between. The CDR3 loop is CAISLIEGGEQYF. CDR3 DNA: TGTGCCATCAGTCTGATTGAGGGGGGCGAGCAGTACTTC.

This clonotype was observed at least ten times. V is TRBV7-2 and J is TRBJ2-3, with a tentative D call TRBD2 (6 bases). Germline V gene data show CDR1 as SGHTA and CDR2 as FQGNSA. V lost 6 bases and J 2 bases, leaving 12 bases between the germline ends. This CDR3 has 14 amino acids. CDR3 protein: CASREGPATDTQYF. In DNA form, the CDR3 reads TGTGCCAGCAGGGAGGGACCCGCCACAGATACGCAGTATTTT.

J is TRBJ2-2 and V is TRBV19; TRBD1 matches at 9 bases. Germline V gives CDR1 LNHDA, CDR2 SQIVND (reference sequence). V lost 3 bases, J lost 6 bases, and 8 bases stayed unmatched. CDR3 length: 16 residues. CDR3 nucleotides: TGTGCCAGTAGTATTAAACCGGGACAGGGTTCCGGGGAGCTGTTTTTT. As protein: CASSIKPGQGSGELFF.

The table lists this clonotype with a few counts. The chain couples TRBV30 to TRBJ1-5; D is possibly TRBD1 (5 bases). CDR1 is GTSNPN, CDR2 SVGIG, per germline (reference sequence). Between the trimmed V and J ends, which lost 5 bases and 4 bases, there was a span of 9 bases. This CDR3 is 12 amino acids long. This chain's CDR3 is CAWQQENQPQHF. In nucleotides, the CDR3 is TGTGCCTGGCAACAGGAGAATCAGCCCCAGCATTTT.

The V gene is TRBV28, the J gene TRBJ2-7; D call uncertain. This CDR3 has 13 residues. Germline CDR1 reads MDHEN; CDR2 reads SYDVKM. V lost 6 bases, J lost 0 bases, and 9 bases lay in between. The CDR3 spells CASRYGPSYEQYF. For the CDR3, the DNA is TGTGCCAGCAGATACGGCCCCTCCTACGAGCAGTACTTC. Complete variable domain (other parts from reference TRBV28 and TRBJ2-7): DVKVTQSSRYLVKRTGEKVFLECVQDMDHENMFWYRQDPGLGLRLIYFSYDVKMKEKGDIPEGYSVSREKKERFSLILESASTNQTSMYLCASRYGPSYEQYFGPGTRLTVT.

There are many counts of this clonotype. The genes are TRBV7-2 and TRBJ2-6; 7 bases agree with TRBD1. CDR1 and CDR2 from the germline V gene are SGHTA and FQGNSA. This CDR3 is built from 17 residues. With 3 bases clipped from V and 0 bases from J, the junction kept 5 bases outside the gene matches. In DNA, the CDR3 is TGTGCCAGCAGCTTCGACAGGGCTCTCTCTGGGGCCAACGTCCTGACTTTC. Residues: CASSFDRALSGANVLTF.

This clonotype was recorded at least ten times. For the CDR3, the DNA is TGTGCCAGCAGACGGGACGGCTCTGGGGCCAACGTCCTGACTTTC. This translates into CASRRDGSGANVLTF. The chain is built from TRBV6-2 or TRBV6-3 and TRBJ2-6; D tentatively fits TRBD1 or TRBD2 (5 bases each). Looked up from germline, CDR1 is MNHEY and CDR2 is SVGEGT. Trimming took 6 bases from V and 0 from J, leaving 9 bases between them. The CDR3 has 15 residues.